These 24 T cell receptor beta chains originate from one sample sequenced in a study of blood T cell repertoires in COVID-19. The assay was immunoSEQ multiplex PCR, and TCRdb's table has in-frame clones only and misses some. The repertoire holds approximately 90,000 clones, with approximately 86% as singletons. The sequencing sample was made of peripheral blood. These receptors came from an elderly man with active or convalescent COVID-19.

This clone was observed at least ten times. The chain carries TRBV14 and TRBJ2-1, with D perhaps matching TRBD1 (5 bases). Germline assignment: CDR1 SGHDN and CDR2 FVKESK. The CDR3 covers 17 residues. The V end was cut by 2 bases, the J end by 4 bases, with 18 bases between. CDR3 amino acids: CASSQTTEPRQYNEQFF. CDR3 in DNA: TGTGCCAGCAGCCAAACCACCGAGCCAAGACAGTACAATGAGCAGTTCTTC.

The chain couples TRBV5-1 to TRBJ2-1; 10 bases fit TRBD2. V dropped 1 base and J dropped 7; count of bases not matched to a gene: 11. The CDR3 sequence is 17 residues long. CDR1 is SGHRS, CDR2 YFSETQ, per germline. CDR3 protein: CASSLYSGRASGNEQFF. CDR3 bases: TGCGCCAGCAGCTTGTACAGCGGGAGGGCCTCGGGGAATGAGCAGTTCTTC.

The chain has TRBV11-2 and TRBJ2-1; 10 bases match TRBD2. V lost 5 bases to trimming and J lost 5 bases; unmatched junction nucleotides: 6. The CDR3 covers 15 residues. In germline, CDR1 is SGHAT, CDR2 FQNNGV. The CDR3 loop reads CASSPRLAGHNEQFF. In DNA, the CDR3 is TGTGCCAGCAGCCCCCGACTAGCGGGTCACAATGAGCAGTTCTTC.

The chain couples TRBV11-2 to TRBJ2-1, with 11 nucleotides matching TRBD2. V was clipped by 7 bases and J by 9 bases; unmatched bases: 17. The germline gives CDR1 SGHAT, CDR2 FQNNGV. The CDR3 sequence is 17 residues long. CDR3 DNA sequence: TGTGCCAGCACCACATCAGTAGCGGGGGGGGCGGGCTCTGAGCAGTTCTTC. This encodes CASTTSVAGGAGSEQFF.

V is TRBV6-5 and J is TRBJ1-1; TRBD1 is a possible D gene (5 bases). This CDR3 comprises 14 residues. V was clipped by 6 bases and J by 5 bases, with 16 bases between them. CDR1 and CDR2 from the germline V gene are MNHEY and SVGAGI. CDR3 sequence reads: CASRQRGQSTEAFF. CDR3 DNA sequence: TGTGCCAGCAGGCAGAGAGGACAATCAACTGAAGCTTTCTTT.

The V and J genes are TRBV3-1 (or the pseudogene TRBV3-2) and TRBJ2-3; D ambiguous. The CDR3 is made up of 12 amino acids. The germline CDR1 and CDR2 sequences are LGHDT and YNNKEL (reference sequence). V shed 6 bases and J shed 6 bases, with 10 bases lying between them. The CDR3 nucleotides read TGTGCCAGCAGGGGCGATTCGGATACGCAGTATTTT. Protein product: CASRGDSDTQYF.

The gene calls are TRBV4-3 and TRBJ2-1, with D perhaps matching TRBD2 (6 bases). Germline CDR1 reads LGHNA; CDR2 reads YSLEER. With 0 bases removed from V and 7 bases from J, the gap between germline ends came to 13 bases. This CDR3 contains 15 residues. The CDR3 region has the DNA TGCGCCAGCAGCCAAGAGGAGGGCCGGAGGAATGAGCAGTTCTTC. Translating it yields CASSQEEGRRNEQFF.

This chain connects TRBV6-1 to TRBJ2-7; 8 nucleotides align to TRBD2. V was pared by 1 base and J by 6 bases, with 20 bases of the junction left unmatched. Germline V gene data show CDR1 as MNHNS and CDR2 as SASEGT. CDR3 size: 19 residues. Written as DNA, the CDR3 is TGTGCCAGCAGTGAAGGCTGGGGGGAGACCCGACTAGCGTTTTGCGAGCAGTACTTC. Protein: CASSEGWGETRLAFCEQYF.

The chain links TRBV2 to TRBJ1-5; TRBD1 might be the D (6 bases). CDR3 length: 14 amino acids. CDR1 is SNHLY, CDR2 FYNNEI, per germline. Trimming pared 5 bases from V and 0 bases from J, leaving 8 bases between. The DNA for the CDR3 is TGTGCCAGCAGTAGACAGGTTAGCAATCAGCCCCAGCATTTT. Translation: CASSRQVSNQPQHF.

The chain employs TRBV9 and TRBJ2-3, with D perhaps TRBD1 (7 bases). V was pared by 4 bases and J by 10 bases, with 13 bases between. The germline gives CDR1 SGDLS, CDR2 YYNGEE. The CDR3 covers 12 residues. CDR3 sequence reads: CASSQGGNAQYF. In nucleotides, the CDR3 is TGTGCCAGCAGCCAGGGGGGTAATGCGCAGTATTTT.

The rearrangement joins TRBV6-5 to TRBJ2-7, with TRBD1 identical over 7 bases. The CDR3 length is 13 residues. Per the germline V gene, CDR1 is MNHEY and CDR2 is SVGAGI. The junction had 6 bases not matched to a gene; V was cut back by 6 bases and J by 4 bases. In DNA form, the CDR3 reads TGTGCCAGCAGACAACAGGGGTCTTACGAGCAGTACTTC. Protein sequence: CASRQQGSYEQYF.

The genes are TRBV7-3 and TRBJ2-2; TRBD1 is a possible D gene (5 bases). Trimming left V 5 bases short and J 2 bases short, with 9 bases between. The length of the CDR3 is 14 residues. CDR1 is SGHTA and CDR2 is FQGTGA in the germline V gene. DNA for the CDR3: TGTGCCAGCAGCCCAGGGCTCAACACCGGGGAGCTGTTTTTT. It codes for CASSPGLNTGELFF.

In regard to this clone: Other nucleotide sequences in the sample specify the same CDR3. This chain joins TRBV25-1 and TRBJ2-7; 7 bases align to TRBD1. The CDR3 is 14 residues long. CDR1 is MGHDK, CDR2 SYGVNS, per germline. Losses at the gene ends were 5 bases for V and 1 base for J; bases not matched to a gene: 5. The CDR3 region has the DNA TGTGCCAGCAGTCGGACAGGTTCGTCCTACGAGCAGTACTTC. Translating it yields CASSRTGSSYEQYF.

The chain uses TRBV9 and TRBJ1-6; 7 bases are shared with TRBD1. CDR3 length: 15 amino acids. The germline V gene has CDR1 SGDLS and CDR2 YYNGEE. The ends lost 0 bases at V and 6 bases at J; junction bases unmatched: 3. DNA for the CDR3: TGTGCCAGCAGCGTAGAAGGGGGCGGTAATTCACCCCTCCACTTT. Amino acids: CASSVEGGGNSPLHF. The full variable domain, completed using reference TRBV9 and TRBJ1-6, is DSGVTQTPKHLITATGQRVTLRCSPRSGDLSVYWYQQSLDQGLQFLIQYYNGEERAKGNILERFSAQQFPDLHSELNLSSLELGDSALYFCASSVEGGGNSPLHFGNGTRLTVT.

This chain connects TRBV3-1 (or the pseudogene TRBV3-2) to TRBJ2-7; 7 bases match TRBD2. Germline V gene lookup returns CDR1 LGHDT and CDR2 YNNKEL (reference sequence). This CDR3 has 13 residues. The V and J ends lost 5 bases and 5 bases, in that order; junction bases with no gene match: 6. CDR3 region: CASSSGSGNEQYF. In DNA form, the CDR3 reads TGTGCCAGCAGCTCCGGCAGCGGGAACGAGCAGTACTTC.

The chain couples TRBV27 to TRBJ2-1; a possible D gene is TRBD2 (5 bases). Germline V lookup: CDR1 MNHEY, CDR2 SMNVEV (reference sequence). This CDR3 region has 14 residues. The ends were cut back, 1 base at V and 9 bases at J, with 13 bases in the middle. CDR3 sequence (DNA): TGTGCCAGCAGTTTATGGCCTAGCCCCCCTGAGCAGTTCTTC. Translated: CASSLWPSPPEQFF.

V gene TRBV27 combines with J gene TRBJ1-6, with D maybe TRBD1 (6 bases). Looked up from germline, CDR1 is MNHEY and CDR2 is SMNVEV (reference sequence). Trimming removed 3 bases at V and 10 bases at J, with 13 bases between. The CDR3 sequence is 14 residues long. CDR3: CASSFGTRGSPLHF. The DNA of the CDR3 is TGTGCCAGCAGTTTCGGAACCAGGGGATCACCCCTCCACTTT.

The count of this clone is one. The chain joins TRBV6-5 to TRBJ1-5; the D gene is possibly TRBD1 (5 bases). Trimming shortened V by 7 bases and J by 1 base, and 14 bases separated the two germline ends. The CDR3 loop spans 15 amino acids. The germline V gene encodes CDR1 MNHEY and CDR2 SVGAGI. CDR3 DNA sequence: TGTGCCAGCATCAACTCTCGGGGGAGCAATCAGCCCCAGCATTTT. This sequence encodes CASINSRGSNQPQHF.

CDR3 residues: CASSQVRLAEQYF. DNA for the CDR3: TGTGCCAGCAGCCAAGTTCGGTTAGCCGAGCAGTACTTC. The chain carries TRBV3-1 (or the pseudogene TRBV3-2) and TRBJ2-7; D gene unclear. Germline CDR1 is LGHDT and CDR2 is YNNKEL (reference sequence). V lost 1 base, J lost 6 bases, and 10 bases lay in between. There are 13 residues in the CDR3.

The gene calls are TRBV2 and TRBJ2-1, with D unresolved. Trimming left V 3 bases short and J 3 bases short, with 9 bases between. This CDR3 has 14 amino acids. Germline CDR1 and CDR2: SNHLY and FYNNEI. The CDR3 here is CASSDSTRYNEQFF. The CDR3 DNA reads TGTGCCAGCAGTGACAGTACACGCTACAATGAGCAGTTCTTC. The whole variable domain, remainder taken from reference TRBV2 and TRBJ2-1, is EPEVTQTPSHQVTQMGQEVILRCVPISNHLYFYWYRQILGQKVEFLVSFYNNEISEKSEIFDDQFSVERPDGSNFTLKIRSTKLEDSAMYFCASSDSTRYNEQFFGPGTRLTVL.

This clone was detected only once. V gene TRBV29-1 combines with J gene TRBJ1-3, with no clear D. V lost 5 bases to trimming and J lost 0 bases, with 5 bases between them. The germline V gene has CDR1 SQVTM and CDR2 ANQGSEA. The CDR3 sequence is 12 residues long. CDR3 amino acids: CSVNLSGNTIYF. The CDR3 DNA follows: TGCAGCGTTAATCTCTCTGGAAACACCATATATTTT.

The rearrangement joins TRBV27 to TRBJ1-1; maybe TRBD1 (6 bases). V was pared by 1 base and J by 5 bases, with 14 bases between. CDR1 and CDR2 (germline): MNHEY, SMNVEV (reference sequence). CDR3 length: 15 residues. The CDR3 is CASSLLARGGTEAFF. DNA for the CDR3: TGTGCCAGCAGTTTATTGGCCAGGGGCGGGACTGAAGCTTTCTTT.

The rearrangement links TRBV18 to TRBJ2-7, with 11 bases matching TRBD2. Germline V gene sequence: CDR1 KGHSH, CDR2 LQKENI. This CDR3 contains 16 residues. J lost 6 bases, V lost 0 bases, and 7 bases had no gene match. This CDR3 reads CASSPPGTSGGGEQYF. CDR3 nucleotides: TGTGCCAGCTCACCACCCGGGACTAGCGGAGGCGGCGAGCAGTACTTC.

This rearrangement joins TRBV2 to TRBJ1-6; tentative D call: TRBD1 (5 bases). Germline values: CDR1 SNHLY, CDR2 FYNNEI. V shed 4 bases and J shed 6 bases, with 13 bases lying between them. The CDR3 is made up of 15 amino acids. This chain's CDR3 is CASSVAQGTNSPLHF. The DNA for the CDR3 is TGTGCCAGCAGTGTGGCGCAGGGAACTAATTCACCCCTCCACTTT.